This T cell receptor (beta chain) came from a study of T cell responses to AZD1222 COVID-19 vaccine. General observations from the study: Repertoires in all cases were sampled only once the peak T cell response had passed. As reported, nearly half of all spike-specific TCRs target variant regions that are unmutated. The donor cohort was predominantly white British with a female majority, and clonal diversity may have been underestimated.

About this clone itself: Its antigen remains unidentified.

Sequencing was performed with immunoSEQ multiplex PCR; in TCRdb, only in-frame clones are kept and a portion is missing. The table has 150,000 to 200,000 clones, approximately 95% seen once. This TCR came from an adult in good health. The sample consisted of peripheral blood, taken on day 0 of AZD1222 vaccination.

The CDR3 region has the DNA TGTGCCAGCAGCCGTACAGGGCGGGAGGGCGTGTACAATGAGCAGTTCTTC. Translation gives CASSRTGREGVYNEQFF. This chain uses TRBV7-8 with TRBJ2-1, with 9 bases matching TRBD2. J lost 4 bases, V lost 5 bases, and 12 bases had no gene match. Germline CDR1 and CDR2: SGHVS and FQNEAQ. This CDR3 is built from 17 residues.